Each of the 27 T cell receptor beta chains below was sequenced from the same sample in a study of CD8 T cell repertoires and HIV-1 epitope variants. Generated by immunoSEQ multiplex PCR, the TCRdb table keeps only in-frame clones and is missing some. The data contain approximately 5,600 clones, around two thirds of them seen just once; the ten biggest clones take up about two fifths. Their recognized antigens are unknown. What was sequenced was cultured CD8+ T cells derived from PBMCs. These receptors all stem from a male donor with HIV.

The CDR3 loop is CASSFGTSVHEQYF. In nucleotides, the CDR3 is TGTGCCAGCAGCTTCGGGACTAGCGTCCACGAGCAGTACTTC. The chain couples TRBV7-6 to TRBJ2-7; TRBD2 aligns across 10 bases. J was trimmed by 5 bases and V by 3 bases; bases with no gene match: 4. The CDR3 has 14 residues. Germline loops: CDR1 SGHVS, CDR2 FNYEAQ.

The CDR3 region is CASRQGSANEKLFF. The CDR3 DNA reads TGTGCCAGCAGACAGGGGTCTGCTAATGAAAAACTGTTTTTT. V gene TRBV28 combines with J gene TRBJ1-4; 7 bases align to TRBD1. The junction had 4 bases not matched to a gene; V was cut back by 6 bases and J by 3 bases. The CDR3 totals 14 residues. Germline V gives CDR1 MDHEN, CDR2 SYDVKM.

This clone was picked up one time. The chain employs TRBV11-2 and TRBJ2-1, with 9 bases aligning to TRBD2. Germline assignment: CDR1 SGHAT and CDR2 FQNNGV. The V and J ends lost 2 bases and 6 bases, in that order; junction bases with no gene match: 2. The CDR3 is made up of 14 amino acids. CDR3 residues: CASSLLAGPNEQFF. The DNA for the CDR3 is TGTGCCAGCAGCTTACTAGCGGGACCCAATGAGCAGTTCTTC.

The gene calls are TRBV6-4 and TRBJ2-2; possibly TRBD1 for D (6 bases). The CDR3 consists of 13 residues. Germline assignment: CDR1 MRHNA and CDR2 SNTAGT. V was trimmed by 4 bases and J by 3 bases, leaving 6 bases between them. CDR3 nucleotides: TGTGCCAGCAGTGCAGGGGACACCGGGGAGCTGTTTTTT. This sequence encodes CASSAGDTGELFF.

This clone has more than one count but fewer than ten. The chain carries TRBV6-5 and TRBJ2-7, with 7 bases identical to TRBD2. The length of the CDR3 is 12 residues. Losses at the gene ends were 9 bases for V and 4 bases for J; bases not matched to a gene: 6. Germline V lookup: CDR1 MNHEY, CDR2 SVGAGI. The CDR3 spells CARWTGGYEQYF. In DNA, the CDR3 is TGTGCCAGATGGACCGGGGGGTACGAGCAGTACTTC.

V gene TRBV30 combines with J gene TRBJ2-7; the D gene could be TRBD1 or TRBD2 (5 bases each). The V gene's germline CDR1 is GTSNPN and CDR2 SVGIG (reference sequence). The CDR3 is 15 amino acids. V gave up 2 bases and J gave up 3 bases, with 17 bases separating them. CDR3 nucleotides: TGTGCCTGGAGTCTAACCGGGGCCTCGGGCTACGAGCAGTACTTC. This sequence encodes CAWSLTGASGYEQYF.

This clone appeared once. J is TRBJ1-1 and V is TRBV19; D might be TRBD1 (5 bases). Germline lookup yields CDR1 LNHDA and CDR2 SQIVND (reference sequence). The CDR3 extends over 14 amino acids. V dropped 5 bases and J dropped 3 bases, with 13 bases sitting between them. The CDR3 DNA follows: TGTGCCAGTAGTCATGGGGGGGGATACACTGAAGCTTTCTTT. It specifies CASSHGGGYTEAFF.

The J gene is TRBJ1-2, the V gene TRBV11-2, with TRBD1 matching over 7 bases. Trimming cost V 4 bases and J 4 bases; bases outside gene matches: 15. The germline V gene has CDR1 SGHAT and CDR2 FQNNGV. The CDR3 contains 17 residues. The CDR3 region has the DNA TGTGCCAGCAGCTCGCCCCCCGGGACAGAGGACTCCTATGGCTACACCTTC. Amino acids: CASSSPPGTEDSYGYTF.

The chain uses TRBV30 and TRBJ2-5; D uncertain. The germline CDR1 and CDR2 sequences are GTSNPN and SVGIG (reference sequence). This CDR3 contains 12 residues. The germline V and J ends were trimmed by 0 bases and 1 base, with 3 bases remaining between them. The chain's CDR3 is CAWSVLQETQYF. Here the CDR3 DNA reads TGTGCCTGGAGTGTCCTCCAAGAGACCCAGTACTTC.

The genes are TRBV6-5 and TRBJ2-1; D not certain. The germline V gene encodes CDR1 MNHEY and CDR2 SVGAGI. V lost 2 bases to trimming and J lost 6 bases, with 11 bases between them. The CDR3 runs 14 residues. CDR3 coding DNA: TGTGCCAGCAGTTACCTTGGGCGGTCCAATGAGCAGTTCTTC. Its protein product is CASSYLGRSNEQFF.

The rearrangement uses TRBV5-6 and TRBJ2-7; D might be TRBD1 or TRBD2, each matching 5 bases. The V end lost 2 bases, the J end lost 4 bases, and 13 bases lay between the germline ends. In germline, CDR1 is SGHDT, CDR2 YYEEEE. This CDR3 contains 14 residues. CDR3 protein: CASSLSPGAYEQYF. The CDR3 bases are TGTGCCAGCAGCTTATCCCCCGGGGCATACGAGCAGTACTTC.

This clone was recorded a few times. The DNA for the CDR3 is TGTGCCATCAGCCCCTGGGATCCCAAAACTGAAGCTTTCTTT. Its protein is CAISPWDPKTEAFF. V is TRBV28 and J is TRBJ1-1; D remains ambiguous. The CDR3 loop spans 14 amino acids. Trimming took 10 bases from V and 5 from J, leaving 20 bases between them. The germline V gene has CDR1 MDHEN and CDR2 SYDVKM.

V is TRBV28 and J is TRBJ2-5; perhaps TRBD2 as D (7 bases). The CDR3 has 16 amino acids. With 8 bases removed from V and 4 bases from J, the gap between germline ends came to 23 bases. In germline, CDR1 is MDHEN, CDR2 SYDVKM. CDR3 in DNA: TGTGCCAGCTCCCTTCCGGAGGGGGGGGCTGGAGAGACCCAGTACTTC. Residues: CASSLPEGGAGETQYF.

The chain couples TRBV7-8 to TRBJ2-7; D is possibly TRBD1 (6 bases). Trimming pared 3 bases from V and 3 bases from J, leaving 12 bases between. The CDR3 is made up of 14 amino acids. From germline, CDR1 is SGHVS and CDR2 FQNEAQ. CDR3 coding DNA: TGTGCCAGCAGCTTCGGACAGCGATTCTACGAGCAGTACTTC. Translated: CASSFGQRFYEQYF.

This clone came up a few times. This sequence joins TRBV7-3 and TRBJ2-1; D not certain. There are 14 residues in the CDR3. Between the trimmed V and J ends, which lost 3 bases and 1 base, there was a span of 7 bases. Germline V CDR1 and CDR2: SGHTA, FQGTGA. CDR3 sequence: CASSFGPSYNEQFF. CDR3 nucleotide sequence: TGTGCCAGCAGCTTCGGGCCGTCCTACAATGAGCAGTTCTTC.

The chain is built from TRBV6-1 and TRBJ2-1, with 13 bases that match TRBD2. J was trimmed by 2 bases and V by 4 bases; bases with no gene match: 2. CDR3 length equals 16 residues. Germline loops: CDR1 MNHNS, CDR2 SASEGT. The DNA for the CDR3 is TGTGCCAGCAGTGTTGGGACTAGCGGGACCTACAATGAGCAGTTCTTC. This encodes CASSVGTSGTYNEQFF.

This clone was seen a single time. The chain couples TRBV5-6 to TRBJ2-2, with D unclear. CDR3 length: 12 amino acids. V was clipped by 3 bases and J by 5 bases, with 5 bases between them. CDR1 and CDR2 from the germline V gene are SGHDT and YYEEEE. The CDR3 DNA follows: TGTGCCAGCAGCTCTAGGACCGGGGAGCTGTTTTTT. The encoded protein is CASSSRTGELFF. Full variable domain (missing parts from reference TRBV5-6 and TRBJ2-2): DAGVTQSPTHLIKTRGQQVTLRCSPKSGHDTVSWYQQALGQGPQFIFQYYEEEERQRGNFPDRFSGHQFPNYSSELNVNALLLGDSALYLCASSSRTGELFFGEGSRLTVL.

The V call is TRBV29-1, the J call TRBJ2-5, with a tentative D call TRBD2 (7 bases). Germline V CDR1 and CDR2: SQVTM, ANQGSEA. V shed 4 bases and J shed 1 base, with 22 bases lying between them. This CDR3 is built from 17 residues. The CDR3 spells CSVASLEGGGVQETQYF. CDR3 DNA: TGCAGCGTTGCTTCTTTGGAGGGGGGAGGGGTCCAAGAGACCCAGTACTTC.

V is TRBV27 and J is TRBJ2-7, with 11 nucleotides matching TRBD2. CDR3 length equals 17 residues. Trimming removed 6 bases from V and 0 bases from J; junction bases left unmatched: 10. Germline V lookup: CDR1 MNHEY, CDR2 SMNVEV (reference sequence). This CDR3 reads CASSPISTSGSSYEQYF. DNA of the CDR3: TGTGCCAGCAGCCCCATCTCTACTAGCGGGAGCTCCTACGAGCAGTACTTC.

V gene TRBV11-2 combines with J gene TRBJ1-3; D is uncertain. V lost 1 base to trimming and J lost 4 bases, with 8 bases between them. Germline CDR1 reads SGHAT; CDR2 reads FQNNGV. The CDR3 length is 14 residues. CDR3 sequence (DNA): TGTGCCAGCAGCTTAGGTAGTACGGGAAACACCATATATTTT. This codes for CASSLGSTGNTIYF.

This rearrangement joins TRBV9 to TRBJ1-1; D might be TRBD1 (5 bases). This CDR3 region has 14 residues. V dropped 4 bases and J dropped 5 bases, with 15 bases sitting between them. Per the germline V gene, CDR1 is SGDLS and CDR2 is YYNGEE. The chain's CDR3 is CASSPQGGKTEAFF. The DNA of the CDR3 is TGTGCCAGCAGCCCTCAGGGTGGGAAGACTGAAGCTTTCTTT.

This clone was seen just once. This CDR3 is CAIGGAWDGYGYTF. As DNA, the CDR3 is TGTGCCATCGGGGGAGCTTGGGACGGCTATGGCTACACCTTC. The J gene is TRBJ1-2, the V gene TRBV10-3; tentative D call: TRBD1 (5 bases). Germline-derived CDR1 and CDR2 are ENHRY and SYGVKD. V lost 8 bases and J lost 4, with 17 bases in between. This CDR3 has 14 amino acids.

This clone was seen a handful of times. The chain uses TRBV2 and TRBJ2-1; perhaps TRBD2 as D (5 bases). V lost 5 bases, J lost 0 bases, and 11 bases lay in between. Looked up from germline, CDR1 is SNHLY and CDR2 is FYNNEI. This CDR3 is 15 amino acids long. The CDR3 spells CASSHSVSSYNEQFF. The DNA for the CDR3 is TGTGCCAGCAGTCATAGCGTCAGCTCCTACAATGAGCAGTTCTTC.

This clone was seen a few times. The chain is built from TRBV9 and TRBJ2-1; 14 nucleotides agree with TRBD2. The CDR3 is 17 residues long. After removal of 0 bases from V and 4 bases from J, the junction contained 3 bases not matched to a gene. Looked up from germline, CDR1 is SGDLS and CDR2 is YYNGEE. CDR3 sequence (DNA): TGTGCCAGCAGCGTAGAGGGACTAGCGGGGGAATACAATGAGCAGTTCTTC. Amino acids: CASSVEGLAGEYNEQFF.

This clone has just one count. This sequence joins TRBV9 and TRBJ1-1; TRBD1 is a possible D gene (6 bases). Trimming took off 1 base at V and 2 bases at J, with 12 bases between the two ends. The CDR3 contains 15 residues. Germline V lookup: CDR1 SGDLS, CDR2 YYNGEE. The CDR3 here is CASSVFDRTNTEAFF. The CDR3 DNA is TGTGCCAGCAGCGTATTCGACAGGACAAACACTGAAGCTTTCTTT.

Comments on this clone: One end of the junction fails to match germline, which may point to a read error. The V call is TRBV13, the J call TRBJ2-7, with D maybe TRBD2 (6 bases). The V gene's germline CDR1 is PRHDT and CDR2 FYEKMQ (reference sequence). The CDR3 is made up of 13 amino acids. In DNA, the CDR3 is TGTGCCAACAGCTCGACTAGGACCTACGAGCAGTACTTC. Protein: CANSSTRTYEQYF.

The table lists this clone with a few counts. This chain connects TRBV6-1 to TRBJ1-5; no clear D gene. CDR1 and CDR2 (germline): MNHNS, SASEGT. V was clipped by 6 bases and J by 5 bases, with 17 bases between them. This CDR3 has 15 residues. The CDR3 sequence is CASSVDTDNYQPQHF. The CDR3 DNA sequence: TGTGCCAGCAGCGTAGACACCGACAACTATCAGCCCCAGCATTTT.